The sequence of this T cell receptor (beta chain) was determined in a study of CD8 T cells in ankylosing spondylitis. Notes on the study in general: Reportedly, disease-linked clones are significantly enriched in ankylosing spondylitis patients' matched synovial fluid.

V was pared by 8 bases and J by 5 bases, with 8 bases of the junction left unmatched. Germline CDR1 MGHRA, CDR2 YSYEKL. The CDR3 totals 13 residues. TCRdb itself ran the 5' RACE reads through MiXCR, one entry per CDR3 protein. The table has 130,000 or so distinct CDR3 sequences, 7% seen once. This clonotype was seen repeatedly, ten times or more. No antigen is known for it. The source material was blood, either unsorted or a sorted T cell fraction (not recorded which). The rearrangement joins TRBV4-1 to TRBJ2-7; TRBD1 matches at 8 bases. This receptor was obtained from a male donor with ankylosing spondylitis or in good health (not recorded which). CDR3 in amino acids: CASAPTTGDEQYF. CDR3 bases: TGCGCCAGCGCCCCAACGACAGGGGACGAGCAGTACTTC.